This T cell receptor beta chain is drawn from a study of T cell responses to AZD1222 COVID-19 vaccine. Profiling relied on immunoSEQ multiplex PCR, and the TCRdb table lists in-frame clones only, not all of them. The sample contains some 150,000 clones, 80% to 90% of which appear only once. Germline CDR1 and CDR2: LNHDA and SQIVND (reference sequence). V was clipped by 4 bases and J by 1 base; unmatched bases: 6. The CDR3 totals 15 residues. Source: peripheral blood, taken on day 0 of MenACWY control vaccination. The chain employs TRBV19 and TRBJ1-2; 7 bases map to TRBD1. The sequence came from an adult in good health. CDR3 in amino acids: CASSTTGWSNYGYTF. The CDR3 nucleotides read TGTGCCAGTAGTACGACAGGGTGGAGTAACTATGGCTACACCTTC.